The next 20 T cell receptor beta chains were all read from a single sample in a study of vaccination effects on CD4 cells after COVID-19. These TCRs are of unknown antigen specificity. Profiling relied on immunoSEQ multiplex PCR, and the TCRdb table lists in-frame clones only, not all of them. The table shows about 66,000 clones, with roughly 80% occurring only once. The culture ran for 10 days before CD4+ T cells were isolated. Participants were vaccinated with two doses of either the BNT162b2 or mRNA-1273 vaccine. This specimen consisted of CD4+ T cells from PBMCs cultured without peptide, obtained after COVID-19 vaccination. The source is a human donor who received a COVID-19 vaccine.

V gene TRBV6-5 combines with J gene TRBJ1-2, with TRBD1 identical over 10 bases. Germline CDR1 reads MNHEY; CDR2 reads SVGAGI. The V and J ends lost 4 bases and 3 bases, in that order; junction bases with no gene match: 2. The CDR3 loop spans 14 amino acids. CDR3 amino acids: CASSSGTGDYGYTF. The CDR3 region has the DNA TGTGCCAGCAGTTCCGGGACAGGGGACTATGGCTACACCTTC.

This clone was recorded only once. V is TRBV6-1 and J is TRBJ2-5; TRBD2 is a possible D gene (6 bases). Germline CDR1 reads MNHNS; CDR2 reads SASEGT. The CDR3 length is 17 residues. The V end lost 1 base, the J end lost 1 base, and 16 bases lay between the germline ends. CDR3 loop: CASSEGPPGGAQETQYF. The CDR3, as DNA: TGTGCCAGCAGTGAAGGGCCGCCAGGAGGGGCCCAAGAGACCCAGTACTTC.

The V call is TRBV6-5, the J call TRBJ1-3; maybe TRBD1 (5 bases). The CDR3 length is 14 residues. Trimming took off 5 bases at V and 3 bases at J, with 11 bases between the two ends. Germline loops: CDR1 MNHEY, CDR2 SVGAGI. CDR3 sequence reads: CASSITGGGNTIYF. Here the CDR3 DNA reads TGTGCCAGCAGTATTACCGGGGGTGGAAACACCATATATTTT.

This clone showed up just a few times. V gene TRBV11-2 combines with J gene TRBJ2-1; perhaps TRBD2 as D (5 bases). This CDR3 has 15 residues. The germline CDR1 and CDR2 sequences are SGHAT and FQNNGV. Trimming pared 0 bases from V and 12 bases from J, leaving 18 bases between. The chain's CDR3 is CASSLELVRSDLQFF. The DNA for the CDR3 is TGTGCCAGCAGCTTAGAGTTGGTTCGGTCGGACTTGCAGTTCTTC.

V and J are TRBV5-1 and TRBJ2-3, with 11 bases lining up with TRBD2. CDR1 is SGHRS and CDR2 is YFSETQ in the germline V gene. This CDR3 is built from 15 residues. J was trimmed by 3 bases and V by 4 bases; bases with no gene match: 4. The DNA of the CDR3 is TGCGCCAGCAGCGTGACTAGCGGGGCGACAGATACGCAGTATTTT. Translated, it gives CASSVTSGATDTQYF.

The chain couples TRBV12-3 or TRBV12-4 to TRBJ1-1; D is undetermined. The V and J ends lost 2 bases and 3 bases respectively, with 4 bases between them. The CDR3 is 12 residues long. The CDR3 here is CASSLLDTEAFF. As DNA, the CDR3 is TGTGCCAGCAGTTTATTGGACACTGAAGCTTTCTTT.

The gene calls are TRBV28 and TRBJ2-7, with TRBD2 identical over 7 bases. V lost 6 bases and J lost 5; bases outside the gene matches: 16. Germline V gene data show CDR1 as MDHEN and CDR2 as SYDVKM. The CDR3 is 16 amino acids. The DNA of the CDR3 is TGTGCCAGCAGCCTGCGGTCGGGGGGTCGTCCGAACGAGCAGTACGTC. This sequence encodes CASSLRSGGRPNEQYV.

This clone was counted a single time. This chain links TRBV24-1 with TRBJ2-7; tentatively, D is TRBD1 (6 bases). Trimming took off 11 bases at V and 3 bases at J, with 13 bases between the two ends. The germline V gene encodes CDR1 KGHDR and CDR2 SFDVKD. CDR3 length: 12 residues. In DNA form, the CDR3 reads TGTGCCAGCCGGGACACCTACTACGAGCAGTACGTC. Amino acid sequence: CASRDTYYEQYV.

The chain combines TRBV5-6 with TRBJ2-2, with TRBD1 matching over 7 bases. Germline V lookup: CDR1 SGHDT, CDR2 YYEEEE. The length of the CDR3 is 15 residues. V gave up 2 bases and J gave up 4 bases; unmatched junction bases: 5. The CDR3: CASSFRDSLTGELFF. CDR3 in DNA: TGTGCCAGCAGCTTCCGGGACAGTCTCACCGGGGAGCTGTTTTTT.

The chain couples TRBV27 to TRBJ1-4; possible D gene TRBD1, 6 bases. CDR1 is MNHEY and CDR2 is SMNVEV in the germline V gene (reference sequence). This CDR3 is built from 15 residues. Trimming took 5 bases from V and 5 from J, leaving 15 bases between them. The CDR3 DNA sequence: TGTGCCAGCAGTCCCCGATGGGACACCAATGAAAAACTGTTTTTT. Its protein product is CASSPRWDTNEKLFF.

This chain uses TRBV5-1 with TRBJ2-5; 7 bases line up with TRBD1. From germline, CDR1 is SGHRS and CDR2 YFSETQ. The CDR3 loop spans 13 amino acids. Trimming took 4 bases from V and 1 from J; bases not matched to a gene: 1. The CDR3 protein is CASSRDSQETQYF. CDR3 coding DNA: TGCGCCAGCAGCCGGGACAGCCAAGAGACCCAGTACTTC.

The chain recombines TRBV5-1 with TRBJ1-6; D not resolved. V lost 0 bases to trimming and J lost 8 bases, with 9 bases between them. The CDR3 totals 14 residues. Germline assignment: CDR1 SGHRS and CDR2 YFSETQ. CDR3 protein: CASSLANLDSPLHF. In nucleotides, the CDR3 is TGCGCCAGCAGCTTGGCCAATTTAGATTCACCCCTCCACTTT.

The genes are TRBV18 and TRBJ2-7; 10 positions match TRBD1. With 5 bases clipped from V and 3 bases from J, the junction kept 4 bases outside the gene matches. The CDR3 sequence is 14 residues long. Germline V CDR1 and CDR2: KGHSH, LQKENI. The CDR3 reads CASSTGQGGYEQYV. The CDR3 DNA follows: TGTGCCAGCTCAACAGGACAGGGGGGCTACGAGCAGTACGTC.

This CDR3 is CASSQFSGIGNTIYF. The DNA of the CDR3 is TGCGCCAGCAGCCAGTTCTCGGGGATCGGAAACACCATATATTTT. The V call is TRBV4-1, the J call TRBJ1-3; D call uncertain. CDR1 MGHRA and CDR2 YSYEKL come from the germline V gene. V was cut by 3 bases and J by 4 bases, with 13 bases left in between. The CDR3 has 15 amino acids.

This chain connects TRBV5-1 to TRBJ1-4, with 7 bases that match TRBD1. The CDR3 spans 15 residues. The trim removed 3 bases at V and 4 bases at J, leaving 6 bases unmatched. CDR1 is SGHRS, CDR2 YFSETQ, per germline. The chain's CDR3 is CASSYRGPDNEKLFF. Written as DNA, the CDR3 is TGCGCCAGCAGCTACAGGGGTCCCGATAATGAAAAACTGTTTTTT.

Concerning this clone itself: The same CDR3 also results from other DNA sequences found in this sample. This chain uses TRBV19 with TRBJ2-5; D call uncertain. The CDR3 runs to 11 residues. Trimming cost V 6 bases and J 5 bases, with 7 bases left between them. Germline values: CDR1 LNHDA, CDR2 SQIVND (reference sequence). CDR3 sequence reads: CASRVGETQYF. The CDR3, as DNA: TGTGCCAGTAGAGTGGGGGAGACCCAGTACTTC.

The chain is built from TRBV27 and TRBJ2-3; the match to TRBD1 covers 8 bases. CDR1 and CDR2 (germline): MNHEY, SMNVEV (reference sequence). The CDR3 runs 15 residues. Germline trimming cut 6 bases from V and 1 base from J; bases unmatched to any gene: 6. CDR3 nucleotides: TGTGCCAGCAGATCTCCGGGACAGGGCACAGATACGCAGTATTTT. Translated: CASRSPGQGTDTQYF.

This chain connects TRBV29-1 to TRBJ1-3; D not resolved. Per the germline V gene, CDR1 is SQVTM and CDR2 is ANQGSEA. There are 13 residues in the CDR3. Trimming took off 6 bases at V and 4 bases at J, with 13 bases between the two ends. The CDR3 here is CSVSQTGGNTIYF. CDR3 in DNA: TGCAGCGTCTCACAAACGGGAGGAAACACCATATATTTT.

The rearrangement uses TRBV6-1 and TRBJ2-4; D assignment may be TRBD1 or TRBD2 (5 bases each). The CDR3 sequence is 14 residues long. Germline assignment: CDR1 MNHNS and CDR2 SASEGT. Trimming cost V 3 bases and J 8 bases, with 14 bases left between them. The CDR3 loop is CASSDREVDYIQYF. DNA for the CDR3: TGTGCCAGCAGTGACAGGGAAGTGGACTACATTCAGTACTTC.

The rearrangement uses TRBV7-2 and TRBJ2-5; 8 nucleotides line up with TRBD2. CDR1 SGHTA and CDR2 FQGNSA come from the germline V gene. Unmatched junction bases numbered 8, after V lost 6 bases and J lost 5 bases. The CDR3 covers 14 residues. CDR3 bases: TGTGCCAGCAGTCCGAGCGGGGGAGAGGAGACCCAGTACTTC. Translation gives CASSPSGGEETQYF.